The rows below give T cell receptor beta chains drawn from one sample of a study of response to subunit inactivated influenza vaccine. MiXCR, applied by TCRdb to the RT-PCR reads, yields one record per CDR3 protein. Here the sample spans approximately 530,000 distinct CDR3 sequences, about 7.2% being singletons. Sequencing used PBMCs from blood, obtained 23 to 25 months after vaccination. These receptors all stem from a man aged 45 to 70 who received an inactivated influenza vaccine. The CDR3 runs from the conserved cysteine through the conserved F or W. The D gene is left open where the match is weak. A row's size may be missing; if present it is once, few, many or a size class.

d_gene: .
abundance: many
len: 14
j_gene: TRBJ2-1
v_gene: TRBV3-1
CDR3nt: TGTGCCAGCAGCCTACAGGGAGGCGACAATGAGCAGTTCTTC
CDR3aa: CASSLQGGDNEQFF

d_gene: TRBD2
abundance: few
len: 17
j_gene: TRBJ2-3
v_gene: TRBV5-1
CDR3nt: TGCGCCAGCAGCTCGATGCTAACTAGCGGGAGTGCAGATACGCAGTATTTT
CDR3aa: CASSSMLTSGSADTQYF

d_gene: .
abundance: .
len: 14
j_gene: TRBJ1-2
v_gene: TRBV20-1
CDR3nt: TGCAGTGCTAGAGTCATACTGGCCGGAGATGGCTACACCTTC
CDR3aa: CSARVILAGDGYTF

d_gene: TRBD2
abundance: once
len: 17
j_gene: TRBJ2-6
v_gene: TRBV7-8
CDR3nt: TGTGCCAGCAGCCAGACTAGCGGGGGGGCTGGGGCCAACGTCCTGACTTTC
CDR3aa: CASSQTSGGAGANVLTF

d_gene: .
abundance: .
len: 13
j_gene: TRBJ1-1
v_gene: TRBV7-9
CDR3nt: TGTGCCGCACCATCAAATGGGAACACTGAAGCTTTCTTT
CDR3aa: CAAPSNGNTEAFF

d_gene: .
abundance: many
len: 12
j_gene: TRBJ2-7
v_gene: TRBV5-6
CDR3nt: TGTGCCAGCAGCCCGGGCAGCTACGAGCAGTACTTC
CDR3aa: CASSPGSYEQYF

d_gene: TRBD1
abundance: many
len: 15
j_gene: TRBJ2-1
v_gene: TRBV24-1
CDR3nt: TGTGCCACCAGTAAAGAGGGGACAGGGGTGGGGGAGCAGTTCTTC
CDR3aa: CATSKEGTGVGEQFF

d_gene: .
abundance: few
len: 13
j_gene: TRBJ2-3
v_gene: TRBV29-1
CDR3nt: TGCAGCTATGGGGGACCGGCCACAGATACGCAGTATTTT
CDR3aa: CSYGGPATDTQYF

d_gene: TRBD2
abundance: few
len: 14
j_gene: TRBJ2-2
v_gene: TRBV9
CDR3nt: TGTGCCAGCGGGGAAGGGAGGGCTTCCGGGGAGCTGTTTTTT
CDR3aa: CASGEGRASGELFF

d_gene: .
abundance: few
len: 14
j_gene: TRBJ2-1
v_gene: TRBV20-1
CDR3nt: TGCAGTGCCCGCCAACCGAGCTCCTACAATGAGCAGTTCTTC
CDR3aa: CSARQPSSYNEQFF

d_gene: .
abundance: few
len: 16
j_gene: TRBJ1-2
v_gene: TRBV7-9
CDR3nt: TGTGCCAGCAGCTCTCGCCGGGACGGTTGGGCGCGGGGCTACACCTTC
CDR3aa: CASSSRRDGWARGYTF

d_gene: .
abundance: few
len: 12
j_gene: TRBJ2-1
v_gene: TRBV7-9
CDR3nt: TGTGCCAGCAGCTGGGACAACAATGAGCAGTTCTTC
CDR3aa: CASSWDNNEQFF

d_gene: TRBD1
abundance: .
len: 14
j_gene: TRBJ1-1
v_gene: TRBV25-1
CDR3nt: TGTGCCAGCAGTAACACAGGGGTGAACACTGAAGCTTTCTTT
CDR3aa: CASSNTGVNTEAFF

d_gene: .
abundance: .
len: 13
j_gene: TRBJ1-2
v_gene: TRBV19
CDR3nt: TGTGCCAGTAGTATTTCGGCTGAATATGGCTACACCTTC
CDR3aa: CASSISAEYGYTF

d_gene: TRBD2
abundance: .
len: 14
j_gene: TRBJ2-7
v_gene: TRBV7-6
CDR3nt: TGTGCCTGCAGCTTAGAGACTAGCGATTACGAGCAGTACTTC
CDR3aa: CACSLETSDYEQYF

d_gene: .
abundance: few
len: 13
j_gene: TRBJ1-1
v_gene: TRBV29-1
CDR3nt: TGCAGCGTCCCAACCCCGAAGAACACTGAAGCTTTCTTT
CDR3aa: CSVPTPKNTEAFF

d_gene: .
abundance: many
len: 13
j_gene: TRBJ1-5
v_gene: TRBV27
CDR3nt: TGTGCCAGCAAGGGGGATAGCAATCAGCCCCAGCATTTT
CDR3aa: CASKGDSNQPQHF

d_gene: .
abundance: few
len: 13
j_gene: TRBJ2-1
v_gene: TRBV7-2
CDR3nt: TGTGCCAGCAGCTTAAACCCCCGAGTAGGGCAGTTCTTC
CDR3aa: CASSLNPRVGQFF

d_gene: .
abundance: .
len: 15
j_gene: TRBJ1-1
v_gene: TRBV5-1
CDR3nt: TGCGCCAGCAGCTTGGCCGAGGGGCTGGGAACTGAAGCTTTCTTT
CDR3aa: CASSLAEGLGTEAFF

d_gene: .
abundance: .
len: 14
j_gene: TRBJ1-2
v_gene: TRBV14
CDR3nt: TGTGCCAGCCGGAGGGCAGGGGATGGTCGCGGCTACACCTTC
CDR3aa: CASRRAGDGRGYTF

d_gene: .
abundance: .
len: 15
j_gene: TRBJ2-3
v_gene: TRBV12-3/TRBV12-4
CDR3nt: TGTGCCAGCAGCCAACTGCGGGGGCCTACAGATACGCAGTATTTT
CDR3aa: CASSQLRGPTDTQYF

d_gene: .
abundance: .
len: 13
j_gene: TRBJ2-1
v_gene: TRBV7-9
CDR3nt: TGTGCCAGCCTCGTGGGGACTTCCGTGAAGCAGTTCTTC
CDR3aa: CASLVGTSVKQFF

d_gene: TRBD1
abundance: .
len: 11
j_gene: TRBJ1-2
v_gene: TRBV20-1
CDR3nt: TGCAGTGCTCCAGGGACAGGGGACTACACCTTC
CDR3aa: CSAPGTGDYTF

d_gene: TRBD1
abundance: .
len: 15
j_gene: TRBJ2-5
v_gene: TRBV20-1
CDR3nt: TGCAGTGCTAGCGATCTGGACAGGGGTCCAGAGACCCAGTACTTC
CDR3aa: CSASDLDRGPETQYF

d_gene: .
abundance: .
len: 16
j_gene: TRBJ1-5
v_gene: TRBV7-2
CDR3nt: TGTGCCAGCAGCTTAGCCCCCCGGGCGGGGGCTCAGCCCCAGCATTTT
CDR3aa: CASSLAPRAGAQPQHF

d_gene: .
abundance: many
len: 11
j_gene: TRBJ2-1
v_gene: TRBV29-1
CDR3nt: TGCAGCGAATCGGTAGGGCAGCAGCAGTTCTTC
CDR3aa: CSESVGQQQFF

d_gene: TRBD1
abundance: .
len: 16
j_gene: TRBJ1-2
v_gene: TRBV5-1
CDR3nt: TGCGCCAGCAGATCGCAAGGGACAGACGCTAACTATGGCTACACCTTC
CDR3aa: CASRSQGTDANYGYTF

d_gene: .
abundance: .
len: 17
j_gene: TRBJ2-1
v_gene: TRBV7-9
CDR3nt: TGTGCCAGCAGCTTAGCGTTGGGTAGACTGCTATACAATGAGCAGTTCTTC
CDR3aa: CASSLALGRLLYNEQFF

d_gene: .
abundance: many
len: 13
j_gene: TRBJ2-1
v_gene: TRBV12-3/TRBV12-4
CDR3nt: TGTGCCAGCAGAGGCCCAGCCTACAATGAGCAGTTCTTC
CDR3aa: CASRGPAYNEQFF

d_gene: .
abundance: .
len: 18
j_gene: TRBJ2-1
v_gene: TRBV20-1
CDR3nt: TGCAGTGCTAGCAAGACGTCCGGGACCCACAGCTCCTACAATGAGCAGTTCTTC
CDR3aa: CSASKTSGTHSSYNEQFF

d_gene: .
abundance: .
len: 15
j_gene: TRBJ2-7
v_gene: TRBV4-3
CDR3nt: TGCGCCAGCAGCCAATACCCTCAGCTGGGGTCTGCGCAGTACTTC
CDR3aa: CASSQYPQLGSAQYF

d_gene: TRBD1
abundance: .
len: 14
j_gene: TRBJ1-1
v_gene: TRBV12-3/TRBV12-4
CDR3nt: TGTGCCAGCAGAAGACAGGGGAAGAACACTGAAGCTTTCTTT
CDR3aa: CASRRQGKNTEAFF

d_gene: TRBD1
abundance: few
len: 17
j_gene: TRBJ1-5
v_gene: TRBV7-6
CDR3nt: TGTGCCAGCAGCTTAGCGAAACCAGGACAGGGGAATCAGCCCCAGCATTTT
CDR3aa: CASSLAKPGQGNQPQHF

d_gene: .
abundance: .
len: 13
j_gene: TRBJ2-4
v_gene: TRBV11-1
CDR3nt: TGTGCCAGCAGCCTCGACAGGCTCGGCATTCAGTACTTC
CDR3aa: CASSLDRLGIQYF

d_gene: .
abundance: .
len: 13
j_gene: TRBJ2-7
v_gene: TRBV11-2
CDR3nt: TGTGCCAGCAGCGTAGAAAGGTCTAGGAGACAGTACTTC
CDR3aa: CASSVERSRRQYF

d_gene: .
abundance: many
len: 12
j_gene: TRBJ2-2
v_gene: TRBV10-3
CDR3nt: TGTGCCATCAGTGACTTCCAGGAGGAGCTGTTTTTT
CDR3aa: CAISDFQEELFF

d_gene: .
abundance: few
len: 12
j_gene: TRBJ1-2
v_gene: TRBV5-1
CDR3nt: TGCGCCAGCAGCTTCTGGGGATATGGCTACACCTTC
CDR3aa: CASSFWGYGYTF

d_gene: TRBD1
abundance: .
len: 13
j_gene: TRBJ1-5
v_gene: TRBV29-1
CDR3nt: TGCAGCGTGGGACAGGGTGGAGCTCAGCCCCAGCATTTT
CDR3aa: CSVGQGGAQPQHF

d_gene: TRBD1
abundance: .
len: 16
j_gene: TRBJ1-6
v_gene: TRBV4-1
CDR3nt: TGCGCCAGCAGCCAATGGGACAGGGGGCGTAATTCACCCCTCCACTTT
CDR3aa: CASSQWDRGRNSPLHF

d_gene: .
abundance: .
len: 14
j_gene: TRBJ2-1
v_gene: TRBV5-6
CDR3nt: TGTGCCAGCAGCTTGGCCATCATTCGCAATGAGCAGTTCTTC
CDR3aa: CASSLAIIRNEQFF

d_gene: .
abundance: few
len: 13
j_gene: TRBJ2-7
v_gene: TRBV18
CDR3nt: TGTGCCAGCTCACCACCTCTGGCCTACGAGCAGTACTTC
CDR3aa: CASSPPLAYEQYF

d_gene: .
abundance: .
len: 16
j_gene: TRBJ1-1
v_gene: TRBV7-9
CDR3nt: TGTGCCAGCAGCAAGAACCCCGGACGGCAGAACACTGAAGCTTTCTTT
CDR3aa: CASSKNPGRQNTEAFF

d_gene: TRBD1
abundance: .
len: 14
j_gene: TRBJ2-3
v_gene: TRBV27
CDR3nt: TGTGCCAGCAGGGACAGGGCCCGCACAGATACGCAGTATTTT
CDR3aa: CASRDRARTDTQYF

d_gene: TRBD1
abundance: .
len: 13
j_gene: TRBJ2-4
v_gene: TRBV27
CDR3nt: TGTGCCAGCAGGGGGACAGGGAGCAACATTCAGTACTTC
CDR3aa: CASRGTGSNIQYF

d_gene: .
abundance: few
len: 14
j_gene: TRBJ2-7
v_gene: TRBV5-1
CDR3nt: TGCGCCAGCAGCTTGGCCCAGGGGTACTACGAGCAGTACTTC
CDR3aa: CASSLAQGYYEQYF

d_gene: .
abundance: few
len: 15
j_gene: TRBJ1-2
v_gene: TRBV4-3
CDR3nt: TGCGCCAGCAGCCAAGATGAGGGGGGGAGCTATGGCTACACCTTC
CDR3aa: CASSQDEGGSYGYTF

d_gene: .
abundance: .
len: 14
j_gene: TRBJ2-2
v_gene: TRBV20-1
CDR3nt: TGCAGTGCTAGCCGGGGGGCTAACACCGGGGAGCTGTTTTTT
CDR3aa: CSASRGANTGELFF

d_gene: .
abundance: few
len: 16
j_gene: TRBJ2-5
v_gene: TRBV20-1
CDR3nt: TGCAGTGCTAGCGTTCTGGGAGGGGGGTACCAAGAGACCCAGTACTTC
CDR3aa: CSASVLGGGYQETQYF

d_gene: .
abundance: few
len: 14
j_gene: TRBJ1-2
v_gene: TRBV6-2/TRBV6-3
CDR3nt: TGTGCCAGCAGTTACCCCACTGGGAACTATGGCTACACCTTC
CDR3aa: CASSYPTGNYGYTF

d_gene: .
abundance: few
len: 16
j_gene: TRBJ2-3
v_gene: TRBV20-1
CDR3nt: TGCAGTGCCAATCGGGGCAGCGGCGATAGCACAGATACGCAGTATTTT
CDR3aa: CSANRGSGDSTDTQYF

d_gene: .
abundance: few
len: 13
j_gene: TRBJ1-1
v_gene: TRBV29-1
CDR3nt: TGCAGCGTGGGGACTAACATGAACACTGAAGCTTTCTTT
CDR3aa: CSVGTNMNTEAFF

d_gene: .
abundance: many
len: 14
j_gene: TRBJ2-1
v_gene: TRBV12-3/TRBV12-4
CDR3nt: TGTGCCAGCAGTCGTTGGACTGGCCCCCATGAGCAGTTCTTC
CDR3aa: CASSRWTGPHEQFF

d_gene: .
abundance: .
len: 16
j_gene: TRBJ2-5
v_gene: TRBV5-1
CDR3nt: TGCGCCAGCAGCTTTGGACAGCACTCTTCCGGGGAGACCCAGTACTTC
CDR3aa: CASSFGQHSSGETQYF